This T cell receptor beta chain was documented in a study of blood T cell repertoires in COVID-19. Looking at the study overall: Sites in the United States, Italy and Spain provided acute and convalescent COVID-19 samples. Sources were T cells, B-cell-depleted T cells, or PBMCs; the material itself was cDNA or gDNA.

The CDR3 has 14 residues. Study members were between about 18 and 100 years old and lived in 20 to 30 US regions. Original analysis: How many nucleated cells were present was estimated from reference gene primer amplification. Clones were sequenced by immunoSEQ multiplex PCR, and TCRdb holds only the in-frame ones, with some missing. D and trimming come from the DNA, and the V and J calls and clone size come from that table. The table records around 240,000 clones, roughly 82% of them present only once. The sequencing input was PBMCs or T cells enriched from blood (not recorded which). This sequence was found in a woman aged 50 to 65 who had recovered from COVID-19. The rearrangement links TRBV21-1 to TRBJ2-7; TRBD2, the table's D call, lacks a check against the DNA. TRBV21-1 is an annotated pseudogene. In DNA, the CDR3 is TGTGCCAGCACCCGGGGTGGGGATAGCGACGAGCAGTACTTC. Translated, it gives CASTRGGDSDEQYF.